These 21 T cell receptor beta chains were sequenced from one sample in a study of post-analysis software for immune sequencing data. TCR beta libraries were prepared from cDNA with unique molecular identifiers. TCRdb called the PCR reads again in MiXCR, with one record for every CDR3 protein. Of about 800,000 distinct CDR3 sequences in the sample, 25% to 30% were seen once. These receptors have no known antigen. Study-level points and caveats: The study found TRBV5-6, TRBV5-1 and TRBV20-1 among about 5 TRBV segments more frequent in patients than controls.

Material: blood. These receptor sequences come from a girl aged 5 to 17 with multiple sclerosis.

The chain joins TRBV7-2 to TRBJ1-2, with D tentatively TRBD1 (6 bases). In germline, CDR1 is SGHTA, CDR2 FQGNSA. The CDR3 spans 14 residues. Deletions cut 0 bases from V and 4 bases from J, with 9 bases between. CDR3 loop: CASSLALQGYGYTF. The CDR3 region has the DNA TGTGCCAGCAGCTTAGCTCTACAGGGCTATGGCTACACCTTC.

As to this clonotype: Given the absence of the conserved phenylalanine or tryptophan at the CDR3 end, a read error is likely. CDR3 protein: CASSPPTGDNQPQHC. The DNA of the CDR3 is TGTGCCAGCAGCCCTCCGACAGGGGACAATCAGCCCCAGCATTGT. The genes are TRBV7-9 and TRBJ1-5, with 8 bases aligning to TRBD1. CDR1 and CDR2 from the germline V gene are SEHNR and FQNEAQ (reference sequence). With 5 bases clipped from V and 3 bases from J, the junction kept 6 bases outside the gene matches. This CDR3 region has 15 residues.

This clonotype was seen a handful of times. The CDR3 here is CSVTKGRRNTEAFF. The CDR3 nucleotides are TGCAGCGTTACTAAGGGACGGAGGAACACTGAAGCTTTCTTT. The rearrangement uses TRBV29-1 and TRBJ1-1; the D gene is possibly TRBD1 (5 bases). Between the trimmed V and J ends, which lost 5 bases and 1 base, there was a span of 14 bases. Germline values: CDR1 SQVTM, CDR2 ANQGSEA. This CDR3 is 14 amino acids long.

The chain employs TRBV7-9 and TRBJ1-1, with a weak D call TRBD1 (5 bases). This CDR3 contains 12 residues. Germline V CDR1 and CDR2: SEHNR, FQNEAQ (reference sequence). The V end was cut by 3 bases, the J end by 8 bases, with 10 bases between. The CDR3 DNA sequence: TGTGCCAGCAGCTTTACAGGACCCGAAGCTTTCTTT. Protein: CASSFTGPEAFF.

This clonotype has more than one count but fewer than ten. This chain uses TRBV5-1 with TRBJ2-1; 8 bases are a match to TRBD2. The CDR3 is made up of 16 amino acids. Germline V gene data show CDR1 as SGHRS and CDR2 as YFSETQ. V lost 2 bases to trimming and J lost 5 bases; unmatched junction nucleotides: 9. CDR3 DNA sequence: TGCGCCAGCAGCTTCAGCGGTACTAGCGGAAACAATGAGCAGTTCTTC. Amino acids: CASSFSGTSGNNEQFF.

J is TRBJ2-2 and V is TRBV2; possibly TRBD2 for D (5 bases). Germline V lookup: CDR1 SNHLY, CDR2 FYNNEI. This CDR3 is built from 14 residues. With 6 bases removed from V and 4 bases from J, the gap between germline ends came to 12 bases. The CDR3 DNA sequence: TGTGCCAGCAGGGGCAGAGGGATCACCGGGGAGCTGTTTTTT. Protein product: CASRGRGITGELFF.

The V gene is TRBV20-1, the J gene TRBJ2-7, with TRBD1 as a possible D gene (6 bases). The V gene's germline CDR1 is DFQATT and CDR2 SNEGSKA (reference sequence). CDR3 length equals 16 residues. The V gene lost 0 bases and the J gene lost 2 bases, with 17 bases spanning the gap. The CDR3 nucleotides are TGCAGTGCTAGAGATCCCGACAGGCTCGGCCCCTACGAGCAGTACTTC. This translates into CSARDPDRLGPYEQYF.

This clonotype was recorded a few times. J is TRBJ1-4 and V is TRBV20-1; D gene ambiguous. With 2 bases removed from V and 0 bases from J, the gap between germline ends came to 4 bases. The CDR3 runs to 13 residues. Germline V CDR1 and CDR2: DFQATT, SNEGSKA (reference sequence). The CDR3 reads CSARPATNEKLFF. For the CDR3, the DNA is TGCAGTGCTAGACCGGCAACTAATGAAAAACTGTTTTTT.

This chain joins TRBV18 and TRBJ2-3; TRBD2 matches at 7 bases. In germline, CDR1 is KGHSH, CDR2 LQKENI. The trim removed 2 bases at V and 1 base at J, leaving 3 bases unmatched. The CDR3 is made up of 15 amino acids. For the CDR3, the DNA is TGTGCCAGCTCACCAGTCCTAGCGGGCACAGATACGCAGTATTTT. Protein product: CASSPVLAGTDTQYF.

This clonotype was counted between two and nine times. The V call is TRBV10-3, the J call TRBJ2-1; no clear D. Germline CDR1 ENHRY, CDR2 SYGVKD. Deletions cut 8 bases from V and 9 bases from J, with 11 bases between. CDR3 length: 11 residues. For the CDR3, the DNA is TGTGCCATCTATCTGGACGGTGAGCAGTTCTTC. The encoded protein is CAIYLDGEQFF.

This clonotype was found a few times. Since a much larger clone is just one base distant, this may be a read error. V gene TRBV12-3 or TRBV12-4 combines with J gene TRBJ2-1; 7 bases are a match to TRBD2. The CDR3 covers 15 residues. J gave up 9 bases and V 2 bases, and 10 bases lay outside the gene matches. The CDR3 region is CASSLRGVQRGEQFF. In DNA, the CDR3 is TGTGCCAGCAGTTTACGGGGGGTCCAGAGGGGTGAGCAGTTCTTC.

As concerns this clonotype: Compared with germline, one end of the junction differs, possibly owing to a read error. The genes are TRBV6-4 and TRBJ2-3; TRBD2 aligns across 7 bases. CDR3 size: 15 residues. CDR1 and CDR2 from the germline V gene are MRHNA and SNTAGT. As DNA, the CDR3 is TGTACCAGCAGTGACGACGCGGGAGTCCCAGATACGCAGTATTTT. It translates to CTSSDDAGVPDTQYF.

This chain joins TRBV27 and TRBJ1-1, with a possible D match to TRBD1 (5 bases). V shed 2 bases and J shed 4 bases, with 11 bases lying between them. Germline values: CDR1 MNHEY, CDR2 SMNVEV (reference sequence). The CDR3 runs to 14 residues. CDR3: CASSLGATGTEAFF. The CDR3 nucleotides read TGTGCCAGCAGTTTAGGGGCCACCGGCACTGAAGCTTTCTTT.

J is TRBJ2-7 and V is TRBV2, with TRBD2 identical over 7 bases. The J call is in doubt because the DNA end fits TRBJ2-5 better. Germline V gene lookup returns CDR1 SNHLY and CDR2 FYNNEI. This CDR3 contains 15 residues. CDR3 residues: CASNGAGVLKETQYF. Written as DNA, the CDR3 is TGTGCCAGCAACGGGGCGGGGGTGTTGAAAGAGACCCAGTACTTC.

The chain links TRBV6-6 to TRBJ1-2; 7 positions agree with TRBD1. Germline V gives CDR1 MNHNY, CDR2 SVGAGI (reference sequence). CDR3 length equals 14 residues. V was clipped by 6 bases and J by 4 bases; unmatched bases: 8. CDR3 residues: CASSSRGQPYGYTF. CDR3 coding DNA: TGTGCCAGCAGCTCCCGGGGACAGCCCTATGGCTACACCTTC.

This clonotype was counted only a few times. The rearrangement links TRBV10-3 to TRBJ2-7; 8 bases align to TRBD1. The CDR3 extends over 12 amino acids. Losses at the gene ends were 10 bases for V and 3 bases for J; bases not matched to a gene: 5. CDR1 is ENHRY and CDR2 is SYGVKD in the germline V gene. DNA for the CDR3: TGTGCCAGCGGACAGGGAAACTACGAGCAGTACTTC. Its protein product is CASGQGNYEQYF.

The V call is TRBV20-1, the J call TRBJ2-1; 8 nucleotides match TRBD2. V was clipped by 1 base and J by 7 bases; unmatched bases: 9. Germline V gene data show CDR1 as DFQATT and CDR2 as SNEGSKA (reference sequence). The length of the CDR3 is 15 residues. CDR3 nucleotides: TGCAGTGCTAGAGCGCAACCGGGAGGGCCGAATGAGCAGTTCTTC. Encoded protein: CSARAQPGGPNEQFF.

The chain recombines TRBV7-9 with TRBJ2-3; 9 bases line up with TRBD1. The CDR3 runs 15 residues. Trimming took 5 bases from V and 4 from J; bases not matched to a gene: 7. Germline CDR1 is SEHNR and CDR2 is FQNEAQ (reference sequence). The CDR3 is CASSTNTGGADTQYF. The CDR3 DNA follows: TGTGCCAGCAGCACAAATACAGGGGGCGCAGATACGCAGTATTTT.

There are many counts of this clonotype. The J gene is TRBJ2-6, the V gene TRBV6-1; TRBD2 agrees at 10 bases. The germline gives CDR1 MNHNS, CDR2 SASEGT. The CDR3 has 19 residues. V dropped 5 bases and J dropped 1; count of bases not matched to a gene: 11. CDR3 bases: TGTGCCAGCAGTCGGCCTAGCGGGAGTGTTAGATCTGGGGCCAACGTCCTGACTTTC. Its protein is CASSRPSGSVRSGANVLTF.

This clonotype was seen a few times. The genes are TRBV5-1 and TRBJ2-3; the match to TRBD1 covers 12 bases. The CDR3 extends over 16 amino acids. After removal of 4 bases from V and 6 bases from J, the junction contained 9 bases not matched to a gene. Germline assignment: CDR1 SGHRS and CDR2 YFSETQ. The CDR3: CASSLFGTGGSDTQYF. The CDR3, as DNA: TGCGCCAGCAGCCTTTTTGGGACAGGGGGCAGCGATACGCAGTATTTT.

This rearrangement joins TRBV28 to TRBJ1-6, with a possible D match to TRBD1 (6 bases). The CDR3 spans 16 residues. Looked up from germline, CDR1 is MDHEN and CDR2 is SYDVKM. V lost 5 bases and J lost 1, with 12 bases in between. CDR3 amino acids: CASSPQGASYNSPLHF. As DNA, the CDR3 is TGTGCCAGCAGTCCACAGGGTGCATCCTATAATTCACCCCTCCACTTT. The full variable domain, in which reference TRBV28 and TRBJ1-6 provide the parts outside the CDR3, is DVKVTQSSRYLVKRTGEKVFLECVQDMDHENMFWYRQDPGLGLRLIYFSYDVKMKEKGDIPEGYSVSREKKERFSLILESASTNQTSMYLCASSPQGASYNSPLHFGNGTRLTVT.